This TCR beta chain was sequenced during a study of blood T cell repertoires in COVID-19. As for the study in general: The United States, Italy and Spain provided the acute and convalescent COVID-19 samples. PBMCs, B-cell-depleted T cells, or T cells were the source of the cDNA or gDNA that made up the material.

CDR1 SGDLS and CDR2 YYNGEE come from the germline V gene. With V trimmed by 0 bases and J by 7 bases, 8 bases remained unmatched. This CDR3 is built from 16 residues. As originally analysed: Estimation of nucleated cell counts relied on the amplification of reference gene primers. Produced via immunoSEQ multiplex PCR; TCRdb's table is partial and in-frame only. D and trimming come from the DNA, and the V and J calls and clone size come from that table. The sample lists tens of thousands of clones, 80% to 95% occurring once. Sequencing was performed on peripheral blood. The receptor was derived from a man between 50 and 59 years old with acute or convalescent COVID-19. V is TRBV9 and J is TRBJ2-2, with 8 nucleotides matching TRBD1. The CDR3: CASSVEAGGRGGELFF. Here the CDR3 DNA reads TGTGCCAGCAGCGTAGAGGCAGGGGGCAGGGGCGGGGAGCTGTTTTTT.